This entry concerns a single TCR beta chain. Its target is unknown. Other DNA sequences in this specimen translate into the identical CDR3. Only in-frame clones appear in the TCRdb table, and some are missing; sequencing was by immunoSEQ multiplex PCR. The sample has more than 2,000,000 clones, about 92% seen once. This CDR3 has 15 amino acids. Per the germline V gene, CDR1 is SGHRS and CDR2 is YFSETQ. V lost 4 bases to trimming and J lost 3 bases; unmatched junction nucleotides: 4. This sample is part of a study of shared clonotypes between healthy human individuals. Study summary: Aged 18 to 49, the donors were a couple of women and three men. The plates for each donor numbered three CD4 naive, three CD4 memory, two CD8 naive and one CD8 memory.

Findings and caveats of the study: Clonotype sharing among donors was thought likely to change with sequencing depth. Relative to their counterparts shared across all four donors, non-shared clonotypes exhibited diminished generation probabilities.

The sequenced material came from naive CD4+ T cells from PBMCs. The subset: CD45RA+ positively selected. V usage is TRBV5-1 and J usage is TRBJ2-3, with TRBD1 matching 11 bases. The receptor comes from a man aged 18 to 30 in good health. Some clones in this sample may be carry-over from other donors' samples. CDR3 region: CASSRDRGRTDTQYF. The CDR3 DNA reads TGCGCCAGCAGCCGGGACAGGGGGAGGACAGATACGCAGTATTTT.